Below, one T cell receptor beta chain is given with its context. Its antigen is not identified. Produced via immunoSEQ multiplex PCR; TCRdb's table is partial and in-frame only. The repertoire holds some 48,000 clones, with roughly 85% as singletons. The record originates from a study of OX40 agonist ivuxolimab in advanced cancers. V gave up 5 bases and J gave up 2 bases, with 28 bases separating them. CDR3 size: 19 residues. CDR1 and CDR2 (germline): SEHNR, FQNEAQ (reference sequence). Broader study findings: Near-lowest levels of clonal expansion characterized partial responders at 0.1-3.0 mg/kg. Some nonresponders additionally presented with little normalized T-cell clonal expansion.

The sequencing used CD4+ or CD8+ T cells sorted from blood, collected in a trial of the OX40 agonist ivuxolimab. This chain connects TRBV7-9 to TRBJ2-7; D perhaps matches TRBD1 (6 bases). The clonotype originates from an adult with an advanced solid tumor such as melanoma, head and neck, liver or kidney cancer. CDR3 loop: CASSGEGQKFVGRPYEQYF. CDR3 sequence (DNA): TGTGCCAGCAGCGGAGAAGGACAGAAGTTTGTTGGAAGGCCCTACGAGCAGTACTTC. The full variable domain, completed using reference TRBV7-9 and TRBJ2-7, is DTGVSQNPRHKITKRGQNVTFRCDPISEHNRLYWYRQTLGQGPEFLTYFQNEAQLEKSRLLSDRFSAERPKGSFSTLEIQRTEQGDSAMYLCASSGEGQKFVGRPYEQYFGPGTRLTVT.